Following are 10 T cell receptor beta chains from one sample sequenced in a study of Tregs in tolerant kidney transplant recipients. Assay used: immunoSEQ multiplex PCR; TCRdb lists only in-frame clones, some missing. The sample has about 100,000 clones, 93% seen once. Sequencing was performed on CD4+ T cells from blood, taken before the transplant. These receptors came from a human donor who received a combined kidney and bone marrow transplant.

The count of this clone is one. The rearrangement links TRBV5-4 to TRBJ2-2, with a weak D call TRBD1 (6 bases). The V gene's germline CDR1 is SGHNT and CDR2 YYREEE (reference sequence). This CDR3 region has 15 residues. Trimming removed 4 bases at V and 5 bases at J, with 15 bases between. This CDR3 is CASSRDTSGTGELFF. CDR3 nucleotides: TGTGCCAGCAGCCGGGACACTAGTGGAACCGGGGAGCTGTTTTTT.

V is TRBV15 and J is TRBJ1-3, with D possibly being TRBD1 (6 bases). V lost 4 bases and J 1 base, leaving 11 bases between the germline ends. CDR3 size: 15 residues. In germline, CDR1 is LNHNV, CDR2 YYDKDF (reference sequence). The CDR3 DNA reads as TGTGCCACCAGCACACAGGGACGGTCTGGAAACACCATATATTTT. Residues: CATSTQGRSGNTIYF.

The chain is built from TRBV9 and TRBJ1-2, with a tentative D call TRBD1 (6 bases). V shed 1 base and J shed 2 bases, with 18 bases lying between them. The germline V gene has CDR1 SGDLS and CDR2 YYNGEE. The CDR3 totals 17 residues. DNA for the CDR3: TGTGCCAGCAGCGTAATTTTGGACAGTAGCGTCAACTATGGCTACACCTTC. Translated: CASSVILDSSVNYGYTF.

The chain recombines TRBV5-4 with TRBJ2-1, with TRBD1 as a possible D gene (7 bases). CDR3 length: 18 amino acids. V gave up 4 bases and J gave up 7 bases, with 27 bases separating them. CDR1 is SGHNT, CDR2 YYREEE, per germline (reference sequence). The CDR3 sequence: CASSPAPQGLQRGNEQFF. In DNA form, the CDR3 reads TGTGCCAGCAGCCCTGCCCCACAGGGGCTCCAACGGGGGAATGAGCAGTTCTTC.

The chain links TRBV18 to TRBJ1-1, with 9 bases lining up with TRBD1. The germline gives CDR1 KGHSH, CDR2 LQKENI. The CDR3 contains 14 residues. V dropped 3 bases and J dropped 1; count of bases not matched to a gene: 0. CDR3 coding DNA: TGTGCCAGCTCACCGGACAGGGGGAACACTGAAGCTTTCTTT. It codes for CASSPDRGNTEAFF.

The chain employs TRBV11-3 and TRBJ2-5; 9 bases match TRBD2. Per germline, CDR1 SGHNT and CDR2 YENEEA. CDR3 length: 17 residues. V shed 5 bases and J 3 bases; nucleotides not matched to a gene: 13. CDR3 DNA: TGTGCCAGCAGCAGACGCCAAAAACTAGCGGGCAAAGAGACCCAGTACTTC. This gives the protein CASSRRQKLAGKETQYF.

The CDR3 spells CASRWGGDSGNTIYF. DNA for the CDR3: TGTGCCAGCCGGTGGGGAGGGGACTCTGGAAACACCATATATTTT. The rearrangement uses TRBV6-1 and TRBJ1-3; tentative D call: TRBD1 (5 bases). The CDR3 spans 15 residues. CDR1 is MNHNS, CDR2 SASEGT, per germline. Trimming shortened V by 8 bases and J by 0 bases, and 14 bases separated the two germline ends.

This chain connects TRBV6-6 to TRBJ2-3; D perhaps matches TRBD2 (6 bases). Germline V lookup: CDR1 MNHNY, CDR2 SVGAGI (reference sequence). This CDR3 contains 16 residues. Trimming took 5 bases from V and 4 from J, leaving 19 bases between them. The CDR3 loop reads CASSAGWGDGSDTQYF. The CDR3 DNA sequence: TGTGCCAGCAGTGCCGGGTGGGGGGACGGCTCAGATACGCAGTATTTT.

This chain connects TRBV13 to TRBJ1-2; D is undetermined. CDR3 length: 15 amino acids. V dropped 0 bases and J dropped 0 bases, with 8 bases sitting between them. Germline V gives CDR1 PRHDT, CDR2 FYEKMQ (reference sequence). The DNA of the CDR3 is TGTGCCAGCAGCTTAGGTCAGGCTGCTAACTATGGCTACACCTTC. Its translation: CASSLGQAANYGYTF.

V is TRBV19 and J is TRBJ2-5, with a weak D call TRBD1 (5 bases). The CDR3 has 12 residues. Germline CDR1 and CDR2: LNHDA and SQIVND (reference sequence). Trimming took off 4 bases at V and 5 bases at J, with 8 bases between the two ends. The CDR3, as DNA: TGTGCCAGTAGTAAGGGGTGGGAGACCCAGTACTTC. Protein sequence: CASSKGWETQYF. Full variable domain (missing parts from reference TRBV19 and TRBJ2-5): DGGITQSPKYLFRKEGQNVTLSCEQNLNHDAMYWYRQDPGQGLRLIYYSQIVNDFQKGDIAEGYSVSREKKESFPLTVTSAQKNPTAFYLCASSKGWETQYFGPGTRLLVL.